This T cell receptor beta chain came from a study of early T cells in non-severe SARS-CoV-2 infection. V lost 2 bases and J 0 bases, leaving 13 bases between the germline ends. The CDR3 is 16 amino acids. Each CDR3 protein is one row after TCRdb ran MiXCR on the 5' RACE reads. Of 27,000 or so distinct CDR3 sequences listed, under 7.5% are singletons. The J gene is TRBJ2-5, the V gene TRBV12-3 or TRBV12-4; weak D call: TRBD1 (6 bases). The receptor's source is an adult who was a healthcare worker with PCR-confirmed SARS-CoV-2 infection or an uninfected control (not recorded which). The source material was whole blood. DNA for the CDR3: TGTGCCAGCAGTTTATTTGGACAGTCATACCAAGAGACCCAGTACTTC. This sequence encodes CASSLFGQSYQETQYF.